Below, one T cell receptor (beta chain) is given with its context. The antigen is unknown. Trimming took off 4 bases at V and 0 bases at J, with 9 bases between the two ends. The CDR3 has 14 residues. Germline V gene sequence: CDR1 SNHLY, CDR2 FYNNEI. Produced via immunoSEQ multiplex PCR; TCRdb's table is partial and in-frame only. Here the sample spans over 85,000 clones, 85% being singletons. The data derive from a study of radiation and T cells in renal cell carcinoma. Overall study findings and caveats: From baseline, blood top tumor clonotypes peaked at 2 weeks post-radiation.

Specified time point: blood 4 weeks post-SBRT, at nephrectomy. The treatment: 15 Gy SBRT to primary tumor, nephrectomy 4 weeks later. Nephrectomy followed 15 Gy stereotactic body radiation by 4 weeks. Blood was sampled at baseline, 2 weeks and 4 weeks after SBRT. The tumor was a clear cell renal cell carcinoma. The J gene is TRBJ1-1, the V gene TRBV2; the D gene is possibly TRBD1 (5 bases). This receptor was taken from a middle-aged man with renal cell carcinoma. Sequenced material: blood, taken from a patient whose treatment included radiotherapy and nephrectomy. Here the CDR3 reads CASSGGALNTEAFF. Written as DNA, the CDR3 is TGTGCCAGCAGTGGCGGGGCCCTGAACACTGAAGCTTTCTTT.